One sample yielded the 7 T cell receptor beta chains listed below, sequenced in a study of blood T cell repertoires in COVID-19. TCRdb keeps only in-frame clones here, not all; method: immunoSEQ multiplex PCR. The data contain about 190,000 clones, about 85% of them singletons. Sequencing input: peripheral blood. These receptor sequences come from a man aged 25-45 years with acute or convalescent COVID-19.

CDR3 loop: CASSHLADTQYF. CDR3 in DNA: TGTGCCAGCAGCCATCTCGCAGATACGCAGTATTTT. The V call is TRBV3-1 (or the pseudogene TRBV3-2), the J call TRBJ2-3; D is unresolved. Trimming shortened V by 3 bases and J by 4 bases, and 5 bases separated the two germline ends. The CDR3 has 12 amino acids. CDR1 and CDR2 (germline): LGHDT, YNNKEL (reference sequence).

The chain recombines TRBV11-2 with TRBJ2-3, with D tentatively TRBD2 (5 bases). The V and J ends lost 4 bases and 7 bases respectively, with 6 bases between them. Germline CDR1 and CDR2: SGHAT and FQNNGV. The CDR3 has 11 residues. The CDR3 protein is CASSWRHTQYF. As DNA, the CDR3 is TGTGCCAGCAGCTGGAGGCATACGCAGTATTTT.

V is TRBV10-2 and J is TRBJ2-3; maybe TRBD1 (6 bases). The CDR3 covers 14 residues. V was clipped by 4 bases and J by 3 bases, with 11 bases between them. Germline values: CDR1 WSHSY, CDR2 SAAADI. DNA for the CDR3: TGCGCCAGCAGTGGGATACAGGGAACAGATACGCAGTATTTT. Its translation is CASSGIQGTDTQYF.

The chain links TRBV6-5 to TRBJ2-4, with D possibly TRBD2 on 6 matching bases. Trimming removed 2 bases from V and 3 bases from J, with 14 bases in between. Germline CDR1 and CDR2: MNHEY and SVGAGI. This CDR3 contains 16 residues. CDR3 DNA sequence: TGTGCCAGCAGTTACCTGACTCCGGGACTCAAAAACATTCAGTACTTC. Its translation is CASSYLTPGLKNIQYF.

The chain has TRBV7-9 and TRBJ1-1; D possibly corresponds to TRBD1 (5 bases). This CDR3 is 11 amino acids long. The ends were cut back, 5 bases at V and 8 bases at J, with 9 bases in the middle. Germline-derived CDR1 and CDR2 are SEHNR and FQNEAQ (reference sequence). CDR3 protein: CASSPTGEAFF. The DNA of the CDR3 is TGTGCCAGCAGCCCAACAGGAGAAGCTTTCTTT.

This clone was recorded a few times. The V and J genes are TRBV19 and TRBJ1-6, with 7 bases fitting TRBD1. Trimming at V came to 8 bases and at J to 12 bases, leaving 16 bases not matched to a gene. CDR1 LNHDA and CDR2 SQIVND come from the germline V gene (reference sequence). This CDR3 has 15 residues. The CDR3 nucleotides read TGTGCCAGTCACCCCAAAATACAGGGGTCAGGACCCCTCCACTTT. Protein: CASHPKIQGSGPLHF.

This sequence joins TRBV28 and TRBJ1-2; TRBD1 matches at 9 bases. The germline gives CDR1 MDHEN, CDR2 SYDVKM. V shed 6 bases, J shed 7 bases, and the junction held 6 bases outside the gene matches. There are 13 residues in the CDR3. The CDR3 protein is CASRLQGAGGYTF. In nucleotides, the CDR3 is TGTGCCAGCAGACTACAGGGGGCGGGTGGCTACACCTTC.